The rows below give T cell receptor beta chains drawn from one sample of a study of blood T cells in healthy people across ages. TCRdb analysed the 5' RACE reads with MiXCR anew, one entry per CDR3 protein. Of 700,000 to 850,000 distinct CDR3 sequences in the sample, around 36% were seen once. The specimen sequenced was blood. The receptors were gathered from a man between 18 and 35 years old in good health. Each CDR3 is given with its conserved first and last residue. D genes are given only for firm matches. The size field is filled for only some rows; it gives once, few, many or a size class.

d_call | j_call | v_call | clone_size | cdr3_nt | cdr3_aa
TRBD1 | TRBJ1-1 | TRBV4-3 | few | TGCGCCAGCAGCCAAGTTGGGACAGAGAACACTGAAGCTTTCTTT | CASSQVGTENTEAFF
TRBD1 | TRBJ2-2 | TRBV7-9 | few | TGTGCCAGCAGCTCACTCCGGGACAGGTCATACACCGGGGAGCTGTTTTTT | CASSSLRDRSYTGELFF
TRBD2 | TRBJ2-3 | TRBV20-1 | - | TGCAGTGCGGATACCCCCGGGGGGGGCACAGATACGCAGTATTTT | CSADTPGGGTDTQYF
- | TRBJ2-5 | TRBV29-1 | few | TGCAGCGTCCGCTCGGACCGGAGGCAAGAGACCCAGTACTTC | CSVRSDRRQETQYF
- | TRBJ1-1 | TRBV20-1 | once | TGCAGTGCTAGAGGTCCCAGCAGGGGTAACGAAGCTTTCTTT | CSARGPSRGNEAFF
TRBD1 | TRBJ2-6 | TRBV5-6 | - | TGTGCCAGCAGCGGGTCAGGGGGAAGAGGCTTTGGGGCCAACGTCCTGACTTTC | CASSGSGGRGFGANVLTF
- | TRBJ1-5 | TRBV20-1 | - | TGCAGTGCTAGGAGGGGGGGAGGGGCCAATCAGCCCCAGCATTTT | CSARRGGGANQPQHF
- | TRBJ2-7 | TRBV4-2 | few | TGTGCCAGCAGCCAAGAAGGGTCCCATTCCTACAATGAGCAGTACTTC | CASSQEGSHSYNEQYF
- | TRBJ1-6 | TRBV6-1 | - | TGTGCCAGCAGTGCGGAGGCCCTCTATAATTCACCCCTCCACTTT | CASSAEALYNSPLHF
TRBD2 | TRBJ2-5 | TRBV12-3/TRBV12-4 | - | TGTGCCAGCATTTCAACCGGGACTAGCAAACCCAGTGAGCAGTACTTC | CASISTGTSKPSEQYF
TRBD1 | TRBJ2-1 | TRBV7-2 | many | TGTGCCAGCAGCTTGGTTAGACAGGGTGATGAGCAGTTCTTC | CASSLVRQGDEQFF
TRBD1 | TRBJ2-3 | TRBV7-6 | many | TGTGCCAGCAGCGTAGGACAGGACGATACGCAGTATTTT | CASSVGQDDTQYF
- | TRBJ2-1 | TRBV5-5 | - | TGTGCCAGCAGCCTTAACAGGGTACAATTCAACAATGAGCAGTTCTTC | CASSLNRVQFNNEQFF
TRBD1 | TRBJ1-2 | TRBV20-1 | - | TGCAGTGCTCCTTCACCAGGGGGCAAAGACTATGGCTACACCTTC | CSAPSPGGKDYGYTF
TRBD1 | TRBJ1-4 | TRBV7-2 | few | TGTGCCAGCAGCTTAGGCGGGACAGGTCTTAATGAAAAACTGTTTTTT | CASSLGGTGLNEKLFF
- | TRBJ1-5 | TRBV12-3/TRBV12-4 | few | TGTGCCAGCAGTTCCCGGTGGGGCAATCAGCCCCAGCATTTT | CASSSRWGNQPQHF
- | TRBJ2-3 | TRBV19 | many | TGTGCCAGTAGTATAGGGCCGGGACTTGGGTACACAGATACGCAGTATTTT | CASSIGPGLGYTDTQYF
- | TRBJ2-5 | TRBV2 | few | TGTGCCAGCAGTGAAGTGGATGAGACCCAGTACTTC | CASSEVDETQYF
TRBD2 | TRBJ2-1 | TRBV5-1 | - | TGCGCCAGCAGCTTAGCTATACTAGCGGACCCGACCTACAATGAGCAGTTCTTC | CASSLAILADPTYNEQFF
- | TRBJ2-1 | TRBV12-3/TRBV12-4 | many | TGTGCCAGCAGTAGAGGTGGTGTTGAGCAGTTCTTC | CASSRGGVEQFF
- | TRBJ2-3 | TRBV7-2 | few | TGTGCCAGCAGCTCAGATACCTTCACAGATACGCAGTATTTT | CASSSDTFTDTQYF
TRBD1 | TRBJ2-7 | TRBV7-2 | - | TGTGCCAGCAGCTTACAGGGGGCGACGATCTACGAGCAGTACTTC | CASSLQGATIYEQYF
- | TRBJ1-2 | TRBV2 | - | TGTGCCAGCAGCACCTGGGGGCAGGGCTATGGCTACACCTTC | CASSTWGQGYGYTF
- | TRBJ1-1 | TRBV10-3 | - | TGTGCCATCAGTCTGGACGGAGCGGACACTGAAGCTTTCTTT | CAISLDGADTEAFF
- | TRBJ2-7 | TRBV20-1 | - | TGCAGTGCTAGCACAGGGTTTAGCTCCTACGAGCAGTACTTC | CSASTGFSSYEQYF
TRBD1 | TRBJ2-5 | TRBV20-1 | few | TGCAGTGCTAGAAGGGACAGCCAAGAGACCCAGTACTTC | CSARRDSQETQYF
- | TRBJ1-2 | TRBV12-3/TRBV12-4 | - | TGTGCCAGCAGTTTAAGGGGGAGGTATGGCTACACCTTC | CASSLRGRYGYTF
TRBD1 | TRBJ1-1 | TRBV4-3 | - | TGCGCCAGCAGCCAACACGGACAGGGGAACACTGAAGCTTTCTTT | CASSQHGQGNTEAFF
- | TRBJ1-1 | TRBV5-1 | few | TGCGCCAGCAGCTTGGCCCCACCGTGGGGCGAGAACACTGAAGCTTTCTTT | CASSLAPPWGENTEAFF
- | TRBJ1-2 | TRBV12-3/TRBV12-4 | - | TGTGCCAGCAGTCCCCCAAGTGTTAACTATGGCTACACCTTC | CASSPPSVNYGYTF
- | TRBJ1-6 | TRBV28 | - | TGTGCCAGCAGTCCACTACCAACCTGGACGGACAATTCACCCCTCCACTTT | CASSPLPTWTDNSPLHF
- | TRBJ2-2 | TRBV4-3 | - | TGCGCCAGCAGCCAAGAAGGGGAGATCACCGGGGAGCTGTTTTTT | CASSQEGEITGELFF
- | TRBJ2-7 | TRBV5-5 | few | TGTGCCAGCAGCTTCTCAAGAAGCTCCTACGAGCAGTACTTC | CASSFSRSSYEQYF
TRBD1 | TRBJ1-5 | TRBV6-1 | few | TGTGCCACCAGGTCAGACAGGGTCTTTAATCAGCCCCAGCATTTT | CATRSDRVFNQPQHF
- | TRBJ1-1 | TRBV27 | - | TGTGCCAGCAGTCTAAACGGACAGAACACTGAAGCTTTCTTT | CASSLNGQNTEAFF
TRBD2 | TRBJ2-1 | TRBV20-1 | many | TGCAGTGCTAGAGATGGGGGGACTAGCGGCAATGAGCAGTTCTTC | CSARDGGTSGNEQFF
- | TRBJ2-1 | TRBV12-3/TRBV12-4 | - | TGTGCCAGCAGTTTATCCGGGGGGCGCGTCGGGGATGAGCAGTTCTTC | CASSLSGGRVGDEQFF
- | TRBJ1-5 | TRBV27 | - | TGTGCCAGCGCCACCAGGGATAGCAATCAGCCCCAGCATTTT | CASATRDSNQPQHF
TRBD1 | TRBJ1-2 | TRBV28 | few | TGTGCCAGCAGTTCCCTTCAGGGGGCCGGTGGCTACACCTTC | CASSSLQGAGGYTF
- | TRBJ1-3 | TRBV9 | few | TGTGCCAGCAGCGAGACAGGATCTGGAAACACCATATATTTT | CASSETGSGNTIYF